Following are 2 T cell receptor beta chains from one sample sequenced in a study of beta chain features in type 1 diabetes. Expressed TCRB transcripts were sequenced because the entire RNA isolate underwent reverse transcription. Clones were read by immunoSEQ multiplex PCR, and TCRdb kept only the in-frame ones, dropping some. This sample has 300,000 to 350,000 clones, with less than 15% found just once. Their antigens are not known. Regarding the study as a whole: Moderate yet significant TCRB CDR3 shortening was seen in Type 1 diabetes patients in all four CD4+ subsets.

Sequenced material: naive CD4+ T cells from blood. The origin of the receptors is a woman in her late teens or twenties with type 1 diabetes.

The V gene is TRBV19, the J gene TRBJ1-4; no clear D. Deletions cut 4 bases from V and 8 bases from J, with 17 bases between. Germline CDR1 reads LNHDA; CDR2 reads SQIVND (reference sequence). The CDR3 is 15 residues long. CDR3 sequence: CASSNPGLAEEKLFF. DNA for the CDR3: TGTGCCAGTAGTAACCCCGGGTTGGCGGAAGAAAAACTGTTTTTT.

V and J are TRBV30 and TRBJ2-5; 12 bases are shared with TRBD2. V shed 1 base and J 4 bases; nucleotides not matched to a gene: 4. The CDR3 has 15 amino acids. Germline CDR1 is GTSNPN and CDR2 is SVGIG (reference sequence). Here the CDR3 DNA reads TGTGCCTGGAGTGCACCGGGACTAGCGGGAGAGACCCAGTACTTC. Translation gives CAWSAPGLAGETQYF.